The T cell receptor beta chain described here comes from a study of T cell repertoires in cytomegalovirus infection. Each CDR3 protein is one row after TCRdb ran MiXCR on the reads. The table records roughly 150,000 distinct CDR3 sequences, roughly 17% of them present only once. V dropped 2 bases and J dropped 0; count of bases not matched to a gene: 12. The CDR3 is 18 residues long. Germline CDR1 is SGHRS and CDR2 is YFSETQ. This chain joins TRBV5-1 and TRBJ2-7; 9 bases match TRBD1. The TCR originated in a human donor in good health (CMV status not recorded). Some clones in this sample may be carry-over from other donors' samples. Source material: CD8+ T cells from PBMCs. The chain's CDR3 is CASSFGQGSSLGSYEQYF. The CDR3 nucleotides are TGCGCCAGCAGCTTCGGACAGGGGTCCTCTCTCGGCTCCTACGAGCAGTACTTC.